The source of this T cell receptor (beta chain) is a study of CD8+ T cells in alopecia areata (dated by TCRdb to the late 2010s). With regard to the full study: Treated patients were enrolled in an open-label pilot trial of oral tofacitinib at 5 to 10 mg twice daily for moderate-to-severe alopecia areata. Biopsies were taken from tofacitinib-treated patients at baseline and at 4 and 24 weeks of treatment, and a later scalp biopsy was taken in several of the tofacitinib-treated patients. To study T cell clonal expansion in alopecia areata, the researchers applied high-throughput TCRbeta sequencing to both the C3H/HeJ mouse model and human patients. RNA was extracted with the PAXgene miRNA kit for fixed scalp, the miRNeasy kit for PBMCs, and the RNeasy kit for mouse skin. immunoSEQ multiplex PCR using 35 Vbeta forward primers and 13 Jbeta reverse primers was used to amplify TCRbeta CDR3 regions. Disease severity in treated patients was measured with the SALT score, which quantifies the percentage of affected scalp surface area. Tofacitinib was administered for 6 to 18 months, and 6 months of follow-up off drug were then conducted to assess delayed response and recurrence. Scalp clonality was compared across normal scalp (n=4), patchy alopecia areata scalp (n=8), and alopecia totalis/universalis scalp (n=8). In humans, TCRbeta sequencing was performed on scalp tissue and on sorted CD4+ and CD8+ peripheral blood T cells from healthy controls and from patients with patchy or totalis/universalis alopecia areata.

Findings and caveats that apply to the study as a whole: During tofacitinib treatment, many expanded lesional clones stuck around in both scalp and blood, and this persistence may partly explain why relapse happens after treatment is stopped. Scalp clonality and the number of expanded CD8+ clones among the top 100 scalp clones were significantly decreased by tofacitinib. Shared TCR sequences between patients were less evident than in mice, which may be partly attributable to HLA diversity in the patient population. Compared with normal scalp, lesional scalp, particularly in alopecia totalis/universalis, had higher clonality and more expanded CD8+ clones, which suggests antigenic drive. Because the treated cohort was small and had just a single nonresponder, larger studies are needed to establish links between baseline CD8+ expansion and response. Unlike mouse skin, where gammadelta T cells dominate, normal human skin contains resident alphabeta T cells that get sequenced too, which complicates analysis of the scalp TCR repertoire.

This sample's time point label indicates: less than five weeks on oral tofacitinib. The treatment or condition label corresponds to: oral pan-JAK inhibitor, 5-10 mg twice daily. Lesional scalp punch biopsies and peripheral blood were obtained from alopecia areata patients. After PBMCs were isolated by density centrifugation and stained for CD3, CD4 and CD8, a FACSAria was used to sort CD4+ and CD8+ T cells. The protocol used for the library was the immunoSEQ multiplex PCR assay. RNA was extracted from all samples and reverse transcribed into cDNA, which served as template for TCR sequencing. SuperScript III was used to make first-strand cDNA, primed with a 2:1 mix of oligo-dT and random hexamers. A synthetic immune receptor repertoire was used to gauge amplification bias, and whatever bias remained was removed computationally. The authors' analysis ran thus. Raw reads were preprocessed for error removal, and CDR3 was defined according to IMGT conventions as running from the conserved cysteine to phenylalanine. Clonality was calculated as 1 minus Shannon entropy normalized by log2 of the number of productive unique TCRs. CD4 or CD8 identity of scalp clones was inferred by cross-referencing scalp TCRbeta sequences with sorted blood CD4 and CD8 repertoires. What TCRdb holds here is the immuneACCESS table cut down to in-frame rearrangements. Part of the clones is not present; checked against another copy, under half of the missing clones reflect an unresolved V gene, and the others are unexplained. Clone size and the V and J calls come from that table; the DNA yielded D and trimming. The sample includes under 200,000 clones, with less than 70% observed a single time. The ten largest clones represent 0.91% of the sample.

Clipping removes 4 bases from V and 7 bases from J, with 4 as the unmatched junction base count. CDR1 and CDR2 are drawn from the germline V gene: SGHTA, FQGTGA. CDR3 length: 14 amino acids, cysteine to phenylalanine. Just the 42-base CDR3 DNA is kept, in frame starting at base 1. The table lists this clone with a count of one. The antigen it recognizes is unknown. No base quality information exists; no much larger clone differs at one position. The origin of this receptor is a human donor with alopecia areata. Source: CD4+ T cells sorted from blood, taken at week 4, from a patient treated with tofacitinib. This receptor chain uses TRBV7-3 and TRBJ1-6; 7 middle bases align to TRBD1. In nucleotides, the sequence is TGTGCCAGCAGCTCTTCAGGGGGAAATTCACCCCTCCACTTT. This is translated as CASSSSGGNSPLHF.